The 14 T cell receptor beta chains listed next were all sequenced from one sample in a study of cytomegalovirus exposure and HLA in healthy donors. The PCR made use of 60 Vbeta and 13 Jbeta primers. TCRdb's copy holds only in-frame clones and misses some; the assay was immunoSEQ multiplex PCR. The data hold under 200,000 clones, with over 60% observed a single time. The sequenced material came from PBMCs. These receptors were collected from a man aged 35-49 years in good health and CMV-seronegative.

The CDR3 coding sequence is TGTGCCAGTAGTACACAAGCGGGGCTTCCCCAGTTCTTC. Amino acid sequence: CASSTQAGLPQFF. The V call is TRBV19, the J call TRBJ2-1, with 7 bases that match TRBD2. The junction had 10 bases not matched to a gene; V was cut back by 4 bases and J by 13 bases. The CDR3 runs to 13 residues. Germline CDR1 and CDR2: LNHDA and SQIVND (reference sequence).

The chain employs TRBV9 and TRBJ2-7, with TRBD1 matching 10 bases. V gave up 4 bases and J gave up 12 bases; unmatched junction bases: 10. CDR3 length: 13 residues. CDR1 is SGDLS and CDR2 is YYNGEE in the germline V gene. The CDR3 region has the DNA TGTGCCAGCAGCCCCCAAGGGACAGGGGAGGCGTACTTC. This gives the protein CASSPQGTGEAYF.

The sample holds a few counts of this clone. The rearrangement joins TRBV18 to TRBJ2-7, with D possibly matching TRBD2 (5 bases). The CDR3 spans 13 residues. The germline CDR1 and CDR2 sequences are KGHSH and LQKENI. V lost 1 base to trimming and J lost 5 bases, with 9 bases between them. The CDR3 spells CASSPLGSDEQYF. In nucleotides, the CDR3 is TGTGCCAGCTCACCACTCGGTAGCGACGAGCAGTACTTC. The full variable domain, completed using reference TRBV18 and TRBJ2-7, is NAGVMQNPRHLVRRRGQEARLRCSPMKGHSHVYWYRQLPEEGLKFMVYLQKENIIDESGMPKERFSAEFPKEGPSILRIQQVVRGDSAAYFCASSPLGSDEQYFGPGTRLTVT.

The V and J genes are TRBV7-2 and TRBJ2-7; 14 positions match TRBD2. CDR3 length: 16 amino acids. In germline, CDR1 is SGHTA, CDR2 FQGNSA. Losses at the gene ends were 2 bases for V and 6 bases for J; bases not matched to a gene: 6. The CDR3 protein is CASSLNPGLAGAEQYF. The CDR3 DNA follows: TGTGCCAGCAGCTTAAATCCGGGACTAGCGGGAGCCGAGCAGTACTTC.

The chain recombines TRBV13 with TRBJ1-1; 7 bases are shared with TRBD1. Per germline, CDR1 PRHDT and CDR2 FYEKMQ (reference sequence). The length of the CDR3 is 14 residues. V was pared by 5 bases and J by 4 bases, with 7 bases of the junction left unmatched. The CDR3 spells CASSLRGLGTEAFF. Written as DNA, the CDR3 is TGTGCCAGCAGCCTCAGGGGGTTAGGCACTGAAGCTTTCTTT.

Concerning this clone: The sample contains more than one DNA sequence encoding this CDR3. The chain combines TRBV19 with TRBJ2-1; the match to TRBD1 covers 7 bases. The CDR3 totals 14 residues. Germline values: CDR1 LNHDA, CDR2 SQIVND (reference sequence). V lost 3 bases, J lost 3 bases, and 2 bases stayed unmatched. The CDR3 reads CASSIGTDYNEQFF. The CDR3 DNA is TGTGCCAGTAGTATTGGGACAGACTACAATGAGCAGTTCTTC. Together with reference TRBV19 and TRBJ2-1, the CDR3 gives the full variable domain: DGGITQSPKYLFRKEGQNVTLSCEQNLNHDAMYWYRQDPGQGLRLIYYSQIVNDFQKGDIAEGYSVSREKKESFPLTVTSAQKNPTAFYLCASSIGTDYNEQFFGPGTRLTVL.

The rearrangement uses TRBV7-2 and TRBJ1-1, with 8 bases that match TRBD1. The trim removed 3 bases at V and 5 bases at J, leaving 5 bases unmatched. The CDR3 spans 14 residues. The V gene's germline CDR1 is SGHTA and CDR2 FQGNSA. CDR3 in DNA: TGTGCCAGCAGCTTCCAGGGGGCCGGTACTGAAGCTTTCTTT. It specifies CASSFQGAGTEAFF.

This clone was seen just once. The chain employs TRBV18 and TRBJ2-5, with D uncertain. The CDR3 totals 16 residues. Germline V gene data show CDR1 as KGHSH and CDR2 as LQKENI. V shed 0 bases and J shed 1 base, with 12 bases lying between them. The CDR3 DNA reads TGTGCCAGCTCACCACCCCTCCGGGTCGCCCAAGAGACCCAGTACTTC. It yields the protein CASSPPLRVAQETQYF.

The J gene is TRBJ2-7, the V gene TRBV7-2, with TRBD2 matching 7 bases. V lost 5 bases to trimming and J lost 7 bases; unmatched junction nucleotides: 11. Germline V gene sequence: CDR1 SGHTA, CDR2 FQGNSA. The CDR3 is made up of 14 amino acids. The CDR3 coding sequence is TGTGCCAGCAGCGCTCGGGACTACCCCTTAGAGCAGTACTTC. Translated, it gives CASSARDYPLEQYF.

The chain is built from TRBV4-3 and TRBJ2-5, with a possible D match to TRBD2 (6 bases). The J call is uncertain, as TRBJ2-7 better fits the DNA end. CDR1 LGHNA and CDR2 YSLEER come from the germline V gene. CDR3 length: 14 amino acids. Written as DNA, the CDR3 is TGCGCCAGCAGCCAAGACCTAGCGAGCTACGAGCAGTACTTC. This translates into CASSQDLASYEQYF.

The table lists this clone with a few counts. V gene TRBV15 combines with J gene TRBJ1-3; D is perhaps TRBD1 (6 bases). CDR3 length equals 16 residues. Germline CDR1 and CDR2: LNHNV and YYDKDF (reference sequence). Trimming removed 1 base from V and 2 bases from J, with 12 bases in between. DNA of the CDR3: TGTGCCACCAGCAGAGGAGGGGGTAGTACTGGAAACACCATATATTTT. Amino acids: CATSRGGGSTGNTIYF.

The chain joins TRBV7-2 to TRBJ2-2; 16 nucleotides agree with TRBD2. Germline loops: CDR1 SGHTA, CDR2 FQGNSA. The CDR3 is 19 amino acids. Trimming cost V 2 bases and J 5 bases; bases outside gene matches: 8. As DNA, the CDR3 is TGTGCCAGCAGCTTACGGACCGGGACTAGCGGGGGGGGGACCGGGGAGCTGTTTTTT. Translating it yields CASSLRTGTSGGGTGELFF.

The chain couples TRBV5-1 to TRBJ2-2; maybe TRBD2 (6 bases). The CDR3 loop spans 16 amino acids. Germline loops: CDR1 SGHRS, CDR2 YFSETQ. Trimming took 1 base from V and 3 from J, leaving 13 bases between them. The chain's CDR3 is CASSLNVGEDTGELFF. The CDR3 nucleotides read TGCGCCAGCAGCTTGAATGTCGGGGAGGACACCGGGGAGCTGTTTTTT.

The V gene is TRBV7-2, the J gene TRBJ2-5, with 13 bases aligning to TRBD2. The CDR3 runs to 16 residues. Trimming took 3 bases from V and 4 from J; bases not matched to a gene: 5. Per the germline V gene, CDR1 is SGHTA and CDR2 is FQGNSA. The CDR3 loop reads CASSLGTSGGAETQYF. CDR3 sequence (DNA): TGTGCCAGCAGCTTGGGAACTAGCGGGGGGGCAGAGACCCAGTACTTC.